This TCR beta chain was observed in a study of T cell responses to AZD1222 COVID-19 vaccine. TCRdb keeps only in-frame clones here, not all; method: immunoSEQ multiplex PCR. The table records 140,000 to 150,000 clones, more than 85% of them present only once. V lost 6 bases to trimming and J lost 10 bases; unmatched junction nucleotides: 4. This CDR3 region has 12 residues. This receptor was identified in an adult in good health. V is TRBV12-3 or TRBV12-4 and J is TRBJ2-1, with 9 nucleotides matching TRBD2. This specimen was peripheral blood, taken on day 0 of AZD1222 vaccination. The CDR3 DNA sequence: TGTGCCAGCAGCCATGGACTAGCGGAGCAGTTCTTC. This translates into CASSHGLAEQFF.